The clone carrying this T cell receptor (beta chain) turned up a few times. This table comes from immunoSEQ multiplex PCR, and its TCRdb copy is limited to in-frame clones, with some not included. This sample has some 97,000 clones, with approximately 86% found just once. The entry originates in a study of blood T cell repertoires in COVID-19. Overall study: T cells, B-cell-depleted T cells, or PBMCs provided the cDNA or gDNA that served as material.

Trimming removed 5 bases from V and 0 bases from J; junction bases left unmatched: 9. This CDR3 contains 16 residues. Germline CDR1 and CDR2: SEHNR and FQNEAQ (reference sequence). Across 20 to 25 US areas, participants ranged in age from roughly 18 to 95 years. Which cohort a participant joined came from the clinical history participants gave. The receptor was isolated from a woman aged 50 to 60 who had recovered from COVID-19. Sequenced material: PBMCs or T cells enriched from blood (not recorded which). The chain employs TRBV7-9 and TRBJ1-1; 7 nucleotides match TRBD1. CDR3 region: CASSQRQGTMNTEAFF. The CDR3 DNA reads TGTGCCAGCAGCCAACGACAGGGAACAATGAACACTGAAGCTTTCTTT. Together with reference TRBV7-9 and TRBJ1-1, the CDR3 gives the full variable domain: DTGVSQNPRHKITKRGQNVTFRCDPISEHNRLYWYRQTLGQGPEFLTYFQNEAQLEKSRLLSDRFSAERPKGSFSTLEIQRTEQGDSAMYLCASSQRQGTMNTEAFFGQGTRLTVV.